This note documents a single T cell receptor beta chain sequence. The antigen it binds to is not known. No quality values exist for individual bases; no much larger clone is one base distant. The record originates from a study of vaccination effects on CD4 cells after COVID-19 (dated by TCRdb to about 2022). For the wider study: To identify antigen-specific CD4+ T cell clonotypes by their expansion, the ViraFEST assay first stimulated PBMC with viral peptide pools and then applied TCR sequencing. Across the study, the median time from the second dose to post-vaccine sampling was 72 days (range 14 to 241). Two million PBMC per well were cultured in IMDM with 5% human AB serum, around 9.1 IU/ml IL-2 and gentamicin, plus 10 ug/ml peptides. The study compared SARS-CoV-2 spike-specific CD4+ TCR repertoires before and after mRNA vaccination in COVID-19 convalescent patients and infection-naive vaccine recipients. Altogether, some ten COVID-19 convalescent patients and 4 SARS-CoV-2-naive healthy vaccine recipients made up the full study. Cultures from other donors in the study were sequenced with the Oncomine TCR Beta short-read assay on an Illumina iSeq 100. The research as a whole found: Marked clonal contraction was observed in both infection-induced and vaccine-induced clones at late post-vaccination timepoints, consistent with waning T cell responses. Among healthy vaccine recipients, nearly all vaccine-induced clones were SARS-CoV-2 mono-reactive, and only 1 of 255 was cross-reactive with common cold coronaviruses. Limitations of the study were the small number of convalescent patients and the absence of early post-infection timepoints.

After less than 13 days of culture, CD4+ T cells were isolated with the EasySep CD4+ T cell isolation kit. Each participant got two doses of an mRNA SARS-CoV-2 vaccine, either BNT162b2 or mRNA-1273. Healthy vaccine recipients had no prior SARS-CoV-2 infection, confirmed by negative nucleocapsid antibodies before and after vaccination. Half of the culture medium was replaced with fresh IL-2-containing medium on days 3 and 7. Each peptide stimulation condition was cultured in triplicate wells unless otherwise noted. Using Ficoll-Paque Plus gradient centrifugation, PBMC were separated from whole blood and then either used fresh or cryopreserved at -140C. The QIAamp micro DNA kit was used to extract genomic DNA from the cultured CD4+ T cells. Library creation used the immunoSEQ multiplex PCR assay. TCR beta CDR3 sequencing was performed on DNA from the cultured, isolated CD4+ T cells. The source study handled its data this way. The analysis removed non-productive TCR sequences, trimmed reads to the CDR3 region, and retained only CDR3s that were 7 or more amino acids long. The MANAFEST web app was used to pick out antigen-specific clonotypes by comparing their expansion in peptide wells with that in reference cultures. To be called positive, a clone needed expansion at FDR<0.05 compared with the reference and with all other wells, an odds ratio greater than 5, and a frequency greater than 0.1% in two replicate wells. A clonotype was defined as cross-reactive if the clonotype was significantly expanded both in SARS-CoV-2 spike wells and in at least one common cold coronavirus spike condition. CDR3 similarity was assessed by Levenshtein distance with the stringdist R package, and unrooted trees were built with ape in R 3.6.1. This immuneACCESS table, as held by TCRdb, lists in-frame sequences with V and J called but not all clones. Of the missing ones, under half trace to an unresolved V gene in checked studies; the others have no known cause. The DNA gave D and trimming, while V, J and clone size come from that table. This sample has fewer than 85,000 clones in its table, and around 70% of those were observed once. The ten largest account for 2% to 2.5% of the sample.

V gives up 1 base and J gives up 11 bases, and the segment between their germline ends measures 11 bases. The CDR1 and CDR2 encoded by the germline V gene are SGHTA and FQGNSA. Reading from cysteine to phenylalanine, the CDR3 counts 12 amino acids. Only the CDR3 part of the read is kept: 36 bases, read in frame from the first base. The V and J segments used are TRBV7-2 and TRBJ1-1, with the D gene too uncertain to name. Material: CD4+ T cells from PBMCs cultured without peptide, obtained after COVID-19 vaccination. The TCR originated in a human donor who received a COVID-19 vaccine. In nucleotides, the sequence is TGTGCCAGCAGCTTAGTAAGGGATGGTGCTTTCTTT. Its product reads: CASSLVRDGAFF.